These T cell receptor beta chains were read from a single sample in a study of blood T cell repertoires in COVID-19. Measured with immunoSEQ multiplex PCR; TCRdb has only the in-frame clones, and not every one. The sample comprises about 220,000 clones, 82% of which are singletons, and under 3.5% rests with the top ten. Sequenced input: PBMCs or T cells enriched from blood (not recorded which). These receptor sequences come from a woman between 55 and 75 years old who had recovered from COVID-19. The CDR3 runs from the conserved cysteine through the conserved F or W. D genes are given only for firm matches. Clone size is stated in some rows and not others, as once, few, many or a class when expanded.

J	size	V	D	DNA	CDR3
TRBJ2-5	NA	TRBV29-1	NA	TGCAGCGTGGGGACACAACAAGAGACCCAGTACTTC	CSVGTQQETQYF
TRBJ2-1	NA	TRBV13	TRBD2	TGTGCCAGCAGCTTACTGTCTAGCGGGATCAATGAGCAGTTCTTC	CASSLLSSGINEQFF
TRBJ1-5	few	TRBV6-1	NA	TGTGCCAGCAGTGAAGCGCTTCCCGGGTGGAGCAATCAGCCCCAGCATTTT	CASSEALPGWSNQPQHF
TRBJ2-1	NA	TRBV5-1	TRBD1	TGCGCCAGCAGCGGTGGACAGGGCTTAAGCTCCTACAATGAGCAGTTCTTC	CASSGGQGLSSYNEQFF
TRBJ1-1	NA	TRBV5-1	NA	TGCGCCAGCAGCTTGCGACAGGACAAAACTGAAGCTTTCTTT	CASSLRQDKTEAFF
TRBJ1-1	NA	TRBV7-9	TRBD1	TGTGCCAGCAGCTTATCTTCGACAGGGAAGTCTGAAGCTTTCTTT	CASSLSSTGKSEAFF
TRBJ2-2	once	TRBV7-3	TRBD1	TGTGCCAGCAGCTCTTTCGGACAGGGGATCACCGGGGAGCTGTTTTTT	CASSSFGQGITGELFF
TRBJ1-3	NA	TRBV7-2	NA	TGTGCCAGCAGCACGAACACCAGAAACACCATATATTTT	CASSTNTRNTIYF
TRBJ2-7	many	TRBV2	NA	TGTGCCAGCAGTAAGGGGCAGGGGACCTACGAGCAGTACTTC	CASSKGQGTYEQYF
TRBJ1-5	NA	TRBV19	TRBD1	TGTGCCAGTTGCCTAAGACAGGGCGAACAGCCCCAGCATTTT	CASCLRQGEQPQHF
TRBJ1-1	many	TRBV12-3/TRBV12-4	NA	TGTGCCAGCAGTTTCACAGGGAACACTGAAGCTTTCTTT	CASSFTGNTEAFF
TRBJ1-2	NA	TRBV7-6	TRBD1	TGTGCCAGCAGCATCGGGACAGGGGGTAACTATGGCTACACCTTC	CASSIGTGGNYGYTF
TRBJ2-1	once	TRBV25-1	NA	TGTGCCAGCAGTGATTACAGTGGACAGTCCTACAATGAGCAGTTCTTC	CASSDYSGQSYNEQFF
TRBJ2-6	NA	TRBV5-1	NA	TGCGCCAGCAGCTTGGGCACAGAGCTCCGATTGGACGTCCTGACTTTC	CASSLGTELRLDVLTF
TRBJ1-3	NA	TRBV12-5	TRBD1	TGTGCTAGTGGTCAACAGGGGACATCTGGAAACACCATATATTTT	CASGQQGTSGNTIYF
TRBJ2-1	NA	TRBV11-2	TRBD2	TGTGCCAGCAGCCGAAGGACTAGCGGGACCTACAATGAGCAGTTCTTC	CASSRRTSGTYNEQFF
TRBJ1-2	NA	TRBV27	NA	TGTGCCAGCAGTTTAACACAGTCCCAAGCCCAAGGTGGTGGCTACACCTTC	CASSLTQSQAQGGGYTF
TRBJ1-2	NA	TRBV4-1	NA	TGCGCCAGCAGTGGCGGCGGAGGCGACTATGGCTACACCTTC	CASSGGGGDYGYTF
TRBJ2-2	NA	TRBV6-5	TRBD1	TGTGCCAGCAGTTTTCTCCGGGACAGGGGAACCGGGGAGCTGTTTTTT	CASSFLRDRGTGELFF
TRBJ1-2	few	TRBV11-2	TRBD1	TGTGCCAGCAGCCCGGACAGGGCGATACATGGCTACACCTTC	CASSPDRAIHGYTF
TRBJ1-4	NA	TRBV28	NA	TGTGCCAGCAGCCGTAGGCGCGGGATGGCTGAAAAACTGTTTTTT	CASSRRRGMAEKLFF
TRBJ1-4	NA	TRBV5-1	NA	TGCGCCAGCAGCCAGGGAGGGGATCAGCTTGAAAAACTGTTTTTT	CASSQGGDQLEKLFF
TRBJ1-2	NA	TRBV6-2/TRBV6-3	NA	TGTGCCAGCAGTCCCCGCAGGGGCGCAGAATATGGCTACACCTTC	CASSPRRGAEYGYTF
TRBJ2-3	NA	TRBV18	TRBD2	TGTGCCAGCTCACCACCGATCCGTCCGGGGGGGGTCACAGATACGCAGTATTTT	CASSPPIRPGGVTDTQYF
TRBJ1-4	NA	TRBV20-1	NA	TGCAGTGCTGCCTGGCAGGGAAAACTGTTTTTT	CSAAWQGKLFF
TRBJ2-1	NA	TRBV4-1	NA	TGCGCCAGCAGCCAAGATCTGGGCCAAGGAAGAACCTACAATGAGCAGTTCTTC	CASSQDLGQGRTYNEQFF
TRBJ1-1	NA	TRBV27	TRBD1	TGTGCCAGCAGTTTTAACCTTGGGCAGGGGGCAACTGAAGCTTTCTTT	CASSFNLGQGATEAFF
TRBJ2-7	NA	TRBV19	NA	TGTGCCAGTAGTCCCGTGGAGGGGCTTTCCTACGAGCAGTACTTC	CASSPVEGLSYEQYF
TRBJ1-5	few	TRBV2	NA	TGTGCCAGCAGCCTCAGGGATATGAATCAGCCCCAGCATTTT	CASSLRDMNQPQHF
TRBJ2-7	NA	TRBV6-5	TRBD2	TGTGCCAGCCGTAGGACTAGCGGGATCTACGAGCAGTACTTC	CASRRTSGIYEQYF
TRBJ2-1	NA	TRBV7-9	NA	TGTGCCAGCAGCTCAACGGGGGTCTTGGACAATGAGCAGTTCTTC	CASSSTGVLDNEQFF
TRBJ1-5	NA	TRBV5-6	NA	TGTGCCAGCAGCTCAACAAATCAGCCCCAGCATTTT	CASSSTNQPQHF
TRBJ1-4	NA	TRBV6-2/TRBV6-3	TRBD1	TGTGCCAGCAGTTACGCGGACAGGGGTGAAAAACTGTTTTTT	CASSYADRGEKLFF
TRBJ1-2	NA	TRBV6-5	NA	TGTGCCAGCAGTTACTCGTCGGGACACCTTAACTATGGCTACACCTTC	CASSYSSGHLNYGYTF
TRBJ1-3	NA	TRBV12-5	TRBD1	TGTGCTAGTGGTTTGGTATTGTGGGGACAGGGGGCGTCTGGAAACACCATATATTTT	CASGLVLWGQGASGNTIYF
TRBJ2-5	NA	TRBV10-3	TRBD1	TGTGCCATCACCCAGGGGGCAAAAGAGACCCAGTACTTC	CAITQGAKETQYF
TRBJ1-1	NA	TRBV6-5	NA	TGTGCCAGCAGTTTAGGACGGGGGAGCACTGAAGCTTTCTTT	CASSLGRGSTEAFF
TRBJ2-1	NA	TRBV18	TRBD2	TGTGCCAGCTCACGAAGACTAGCGGGAGCGGAAAATGAGCAGTTCTTC	CASSRRLAGAENEQFF
TRBJ1-2	NA	TRBV7-9	NA	TGTGCCAGCAGCTTAGCCGCAGGACTGAACGTTGGCTACACCTTC	CASSLAAGLNVGYTF
TRBJ1-4	few	TRBV11-2	TRBD1	TGTGCCAGCAGCCCAATGAGGGGACAGCGCACTAATGAAAAACTGTTTTTT	CASSPMRGQRTNEKLFF
TRBJ1-1	NA	TRBV7-2	NA	TGTGCCAGCAGCTTTAGGGGCTCGCCGACGCACACTGAAGCTTTCTTT	CASSFRGSPTHTEAFF
TRBJ2-2	NA	TRBV19	NA	TGTGCCAGTAGTATGAGGGCAGGGGATACCGGGGAGCTGTTTTTT	CASSMRAGDTGELFF
TRBJ2-1	NA	TRBV11-2	TRBD2	TGTGCCAGCAGCCGGACTAGCGTCAATGAGCAGTTCTTC	CASSRTSVNEQFF
TRBJ2-2	NA	TRBV2	NA	TGTGCCAGCAGTCCCGGGAACACCGGGGAGCTGTTTTTT	CASSPGNTGELFF
TRBJ1-1	NA	TRBV11-2	NA	TGTGCCAGCAGCTCAGGACAGCCCAACACTGAAGCTTTCTTT	CASSSGQPNTEAFF
TRBJ2-1	NA	TRBV6-5	TRBD1	TGTGCCAGCAGTTGGTTGAGGACAGGGATGTACAATGAGCAGTTCTTC	CASSWLRTGMYNEQFF
TRBJ2-5	many	TRBV5-6	NA	TGTGCCAGCAGCTTGGTACAGTTGGAGACCCAGTACTTC	CASSLVQLETQYF
TRBJ1-3	NA	TRBV30	NA	TGTGCCTGGAGTGATGACAGAAGCTCTGGAAACACCATATATTTT	CAWSDDRSSGNTIYF
TRBJ2-2	NA	TRBV19	NA	TGTGCCAGTAGTATAGTCCCAGGGGACACCGGGGAGCTGTTTTTT	CASSIVPGDTGELFF
TRBJ2-5	NA	TRBV23-1	TRBD2	TGCGCCAGCAGTCATCCCGGGACTAGCGGGAGTCTAGAGTGGGGAGAGACCCAGTACTTC	CASSHPGTSGSLEWGETQYF
TRBJ2-5	once	TRBV5-1	TRBD2	TGCGCCAGCTTTCTCGGCGGGGGGGCAGAGACCCAGTACTTC	CASFLGGGAETQYF
TRBJ1-2	NA	TRBV12-3/TRBV12-4	NA	TGTGCCAGCAGTCCGAACCAGTATGGCTACACCTTC	CASSPNQYGYTF
TRBJ2-2	NA	TRBV24-1	TRBD1	TGTGCCACCAGTTCCTGGACAGGGGGACTAGCCGGGGAGCTGTTTTTT	CATSSWTGGLAGELFF
TRBJ2-1	NA	TRBV7-2	TRBD1	TGTGCCAGCAGCTTAGAGGGGACAGGGGGGAATGAGCAGTTCTTC	CASSLEGTGGNEQFF